Below, 8 T cell receptor beta chains from the same sample are listed, as sequenced in a study of blood T cell repertoires in COVID-19. The assay was immunoSEQ multiplex PCR, and TCRdb's table has in-frame clones only and misses some. There are approximately 230,000 clones in the sample; around four fifths occur only once, and over 12% lies in the top ten. Sample: PBMCs or T cells enriched from blood (not recorded which). The source is a man in his forties who had recovered from COVID-19.

The chain carries TRBV6-5 and TRBJ1-1; D perhaps matches TRBD1 (5 bases). Germline assignment: CDR1 MNHEY and CDR2 SVGAGI. V lost 7 bases, J lost 1 base, and 10 bases lay in between. The CDR3 loop spans 13 amino acids. The CDR3 bases are TGTGCCAGCACCGTAACAGGGAACACTGAAGCTTTCTTT. It specifies CASTVTGNTEAFF.

J is TRBJ1-1 and V is TRBV4-3; D is perhaps TRBD1 (5 bases). Germline V gives CDR1 LGHNA, CDR2 YSLEER. This CDR3 has 19 residues. The V and J ends lost 0 bases and 7 bases respectively, with 27 bases between them. In nucleotides, the CDR3 is TGCGCCAGCAGCCAAGACACAAGTGCTCTAAGGCGACAGCCGAGTGAAGCTTTCTTT. Translating it yields CASSQDTSALRRQPSEAFF.

The chain links TRBV5-1 to TRBJ2-3; TRBD2 agrees at 7 bases. The germline V gene encodes CDR1 SGHRS and CDR2 YFSETQ. This CDR3 has 15 amino acids. J lost 6 bases, V lost 4 bases, and 11 bases had no gene match. The CDR3 spells CASSPSGGSGDTQYF. In nucleotides, the CDR3 is TGCGCCAGCAGCCCATCCGGGGGGAGTGGTGATACGCAGTATTTT. The complete variable domain, with remaining parts taken from reference TRBV5-1 and TRBJ2-3, reads KAGVTQTPRYLIKTRGQQVTLSCSPISGHRSVSWYQQTPGQGLQFLFEYFSETQRNKGNFPGRFSGRQFSNSRSEMNVSTLELGDSALYLCASSPSGGSGDTQYFGPGTRLTVL.

This clone was seen a handful of times. The chain combines TRBV30 with TRBJ1-6; 8 nucleotides line up with TRBD1. This CDR3 contains 19 residues. The trim removed 0 bases at V and 0 bases at J, leaving 10 bases unmatched. Germline lookup yields CDR1 GTSNPN and CDR2 SVGIG (reference sequence). The CDR3 loop reads CAWSVRTGLTSSYNSPLHF. For the CDR3, the DNA is TGTGCCTGGAGTGTACGGACAGGGCTTACGAGCTCCTATAATTCACCCCTCCACTTT.

V usage is TRBV28 and J usage is TRBJ1-5; 11 positions agree with TRBD1. The trim removed 2 bases at V and 3 bases at J, leaving 3 bases unmatched. The CDR3 loop spans 16 amino acids. Germline loops: CDR1 MDHEN, CDR2 SYDVKM. CDR3 protein: CASSLGQGAVNQPQHF. The CDR3 region has the DNA TGTGCCAGCAGTTTAGGACAGGGGGCAGTCAATCAGCCCCAGCATTTT.

V gene TRBV24-1 combines with J gene TRBJ2-5, with 13 bases identical to TRBD2. With V trimmed by 3 bases and J by 5 bases, 5 bases remained unmatched. This CDR3 is built from 16 residues. Germline loops: CDR1 KGHDR, CDR2 SFDVKD. DNA of the CDR3: TGTGCCACCAGTGATCCACTAGCGGGGGGGAAGGAGACCCAGTACTTC. This sequence encodes CATSDPLAGGKETQYF.

The rearrangement links TRBV3-1 (or the pseudogene TRBV3-2) to TRBJ1-4, with a tentative D call TRBD1 (6 bases). Germline-derived CDR1 and CDR2 are LGHDT and YNNKEL (reference sequence). There are 15 residues in the CDR3. Trimming stripped 3 bases from V and 8 bases from J, with 16 bases between. CDR3: CASSQGDYREEKLFF. The CDR3, as DNA: TGTGCCAGCAGCCAGGGGGATTACAGGGAGGAAAAACTGTTTTTT.

The chain is built from TRBV19 and TRBJ2-3; TRBD2 matches at 7 bases. In germline, CDR1 is LNHDA, CDR2 SQIVND (reference sequence). This CDR3 is 20 amino acids long. V trimming: 4 bases; J trimming: 2 bases; junction bases outside the gene matches: 21. The CDR3: CASSKGAARAGAGITDTQYF. The DNA of the CDR3 is TGTGCCAGTAGTAAAGGTGCGGCCAGGGCGGGAGCTGGAATCACAGATACGCAGTATTTT. The complete variable domain, with remaining parts taken from reference TRBV19 and TRBJ2-3, reads DGGITQSPKYLFRKEGQNVTLSCEQNLNHDAMYWYRQDPGQGLRLIYYSQIVNDFQKGDIAEGYSVSREKKESFPLTVTSAQKNPTAFYLCASSKGAARAGAGITDTQYFGPGTRLTVL.